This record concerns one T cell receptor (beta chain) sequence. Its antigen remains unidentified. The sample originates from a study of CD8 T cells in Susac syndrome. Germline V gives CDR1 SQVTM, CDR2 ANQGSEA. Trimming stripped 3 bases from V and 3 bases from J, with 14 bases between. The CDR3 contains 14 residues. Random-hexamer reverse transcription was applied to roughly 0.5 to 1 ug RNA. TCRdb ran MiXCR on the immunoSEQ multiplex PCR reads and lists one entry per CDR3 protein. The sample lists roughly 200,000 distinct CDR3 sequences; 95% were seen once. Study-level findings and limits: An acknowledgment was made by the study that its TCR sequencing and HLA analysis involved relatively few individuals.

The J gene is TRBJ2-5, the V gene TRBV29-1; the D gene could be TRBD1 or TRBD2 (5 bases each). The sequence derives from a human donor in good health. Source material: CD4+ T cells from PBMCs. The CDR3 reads CSVDPSGTEETQYF. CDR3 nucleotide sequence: TGCAGCGTTGACCCGTCGGGGACGGAAGAGACCCAGTACTTC.